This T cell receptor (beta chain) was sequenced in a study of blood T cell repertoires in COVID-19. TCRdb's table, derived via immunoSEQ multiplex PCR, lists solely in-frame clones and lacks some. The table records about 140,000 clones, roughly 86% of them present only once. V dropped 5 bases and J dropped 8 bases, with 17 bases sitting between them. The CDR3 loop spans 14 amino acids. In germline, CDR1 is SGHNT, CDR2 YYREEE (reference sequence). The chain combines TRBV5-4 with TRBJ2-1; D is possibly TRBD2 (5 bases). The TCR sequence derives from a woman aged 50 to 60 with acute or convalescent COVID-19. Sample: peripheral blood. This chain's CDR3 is CASSGRLKRDEQFF. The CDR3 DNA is TGTGCCAGCAGTGGGAGACTCAAACGGGATGAGCAGTTCTTC.